These 22 T cell receptor beta chains share one sample of origin, sequenced in a study of cytomegalovirus exposure and HLA in healthy donors. The PCR used 60 Vbeta and 13 Jbeta primers. Measured with immunoSEQ multiplex PCR; TCRdb has only the in-frame clones, and not every one. The top ten clones hold over 4.5% of a sample with 100,000 to 150,000 clones, 75% to 90% of them seen once. Sequencing used PBMCs. The receptor source for this set is a woman in her forties in good health and CMV-seropositive.

This chain links TRBV7-2 with TRBJ1-1; perhaps TRBD1 as D (6 bases). CDR3 length: 14 amino acids. Trimming removed 5 bases from V and 6 bases from J, with 16 bases in between. From germline, CDR1 is SGHTA and CDR2 FQGNSA. The chain's CDR3 is CASSTLADSPEAFF. The CDR3 DNA follows: TGTGCCAGCAGCACCCTCGCGGACAGCCCTGAAGCTTTCTTT.

This clone was observed a handful of times. V is TRBV28 and J is TRBJ2-7; 9 positions match TRBD1. Trimming took 4 bases from V and 2 from J; bases not matched to a gene: 12. The CDR3 consists of 17 residues. Germline-derived CDR1 and CDR2 are MDHEN and SYDVKM. CDR3 protein: CASSSPGTGIRTYEQYF. The CDR3 nucleotides read TGTGCCAGCAGTTCCCCCGGGACAGGGATCAGAACCTACGAGCAGTACTTC.

This chain connects TRBV5-4 to TRBJ1-2; D call uncertain. This CDR3 spans 13 amino acids. V was trimmed by 3 bases and J by 8 bases, leaving 14 bases between them. The germline gives CDR1 SGHNT, CDR2 YYREEE (reference sequence). CDR3 amino acids: CASSSTATGGYTF. DNA of the CDR3: TGTGCCAGCAGCTCGACGGCGACCGGGGGCTACACCTTC.

This clone appeared a single time. The V call is TRBV6-6, the J call TRBJ2-1, with D maybe TRBD2 (6 bases). This CDR3 region has 16 residues. CDR1 is MNHNY and CDR2 is SVGAGI in the germline V gene (reference sequence). The ends were cut back, 7 bases at V and 6 bases at J, with 22 bases in the middle. The CDR3 DNA sequence: TGTGCCAGCACTAATATCACGACCCCGGAGGGCAATGAGCAGTTCTTC. This gives the protein CASTNITTPEGNEQFF.

This clone is a singleton in its sample. The chain links TRBV19 to TRBJ1-1; D remains ambiguous. V was clipped by 5 bases and J by 0 bases, with 7 bases between them. In germline, CDR1 is LNHDA, CDR2 SQIVND (reference sequence). This CDR3 region has 13 residues. Here the CDR3 reads CASSEGMNTEAFF. The CDR3 nucleotides read TGTGCCAGTAGTGAGGGAATGAACACTGAAGCTTTCTTT.

The chain has TRBV7-9 and TRBJ2-1; 10 positions match TRBD2. The length of the CDR3 is 16 residues. The germline V gene has CDR1 SEHNR and CDR2 FQNEAQ (reference sequence). With V trimmed by 5 bases and J by 5 bases, 9 bases remained unmatched. This CDR3 reads CASSAPGTSADNEQFF. DNA of the CDR3: TGTGCCAGCAGCGCCCCCGGGACTAGCGCGGACAATGAGCAGTTCTTC.

This chain uses TRBV5-4 with TRBJ2-5, with 9 bases that match TRBD1. The J segment lost 5 bases and the V segment lost 2 bases, leaving 10 bases of the junction unmatched. Per germline, CDR1 SGHNT and CDR2 YYREEE (reference sequence). CDR3 length equals 16 residues. The CDR3 DNA reads TGTGCCAGCAGCTTAAAGGGACAGGGAGGGGGGGAGACCCAGTACTTC. It encodes CASSLKGQGGGETQYF.

CDR3 DNA sequence: TGCGCCAGCAGCTTCCGGGGGGAGCTGTTTTTT. Its translation: CASSFRGELFF. The chain recombines TRBV5-1 with TRBJ2-2; D is unclear. The V and J ends lost 2 bases and 8 bases respectively, with 4 bases between them. The CDR3 contains 11 residues. Germline loops: CDR1 SGHRS, CDR2 YFSETQ.

V and J are TRBV6-4 and TRBJ2-1, with 7 bases lining up with TRBD1. There are 15 residues in the CDR3. The V gene's germline CDR1 is MRHNA and CDR2 SNTAGT. V dropped 3 bases and J dropped 6; count of bases not matched to a gene: 8. CDR3 region: CASSETGTSPNEQFF. CDR3 sequence (DNA): TGTGCCAGCAGTGAGACAGGGACATCTCCCAATGAGCAGTTCTTC.

The chain couples TRBV7-2 to TRBJ2-1; D call uncertain. The CDR3 is 12 amino acids. V dropped 1 base and J dropped 10 bases, with 8 bases sitting between them. In germline, CDR1 is SGHTA, CDR2 FQGNSA. CDR3 loop: CASSLEAREQFF. CDR3 nucleotide sequence: TGTGCCAGCAGCTTAGAGGCCAGGGAGCAGTTCTTC.

This clone appeared a single time. The V call is TRBV7-8, the J call TRBJ2-7; no reliable D call. The V gene lost 1 base and the J gene lost 0 bases, with 13 bases spanning the gap. This CDR3 region has 16 residues. The germline gives CDR1 SGHVS, CDR2 FQNEAQ. The CDR3 region is CASSLGSTWSSYEQYF. The CDR3 nucleotides read TGTGCCAGCAGCTTAGGTAGCACCTGGAGCTCCTACGAGCAGTACTTC.

This chain links TRBV11-2 with TRBJ1-6; D is possibly TRBD1 (6 bases). Germline CDR1 is SGHAT and CDR2 is FQNNGV. There are 13 residues in the CDR3. Trimming stripped 3 bases from V and 10 bases from J, with 10 bases between. In nucleotides, the CDR3 is TGTGCCAGCAGCTTGCAGGGGAAATCACCCCTCCACTTT. Translating gives CASSLQGKSPLHF.

CDR3 residues: CASSPGQSLAKNIQYF. Here the CDR3 DNA reads TGTGCCAGCAGCCCAGGACAGAGCCTAGCCAAAAACATTCAGTACTTC. The chain joins TRBV27 to TRBJ2-4, with D tentatively TRBD1 (6 bases). V lost 6 bases and J 0 bases, leaving 15 bases between the germline ends. CDR1 and CDR2 (germline): MNHEY, SMNVEV (reference sequence). This CDR3 comprises 16 residues.

For this clone: The junction departs from the called germline gene at one end, perhaps through a read error. The chain links TRBV7-7 to TRBJ1-4, with D tentatively TRBD1 (6 bases). CDR1 and CDR2 (germline): SSHAT, FNYEAQ (reference sequence). The CDR3 contains 15 residues. CDR3 sequence reads: CASSPSGGLNEKLFF. In DNA form, the CDR3 reads TGTGCTAGCAGCCCTTCGGGGGGGCTGAATGAAAAACTGTTTTTT. Full variable domain (remainder filled in from reference TRBV7-7 and TRBJ1-4): GAGVSQSPRYKVTKRGQDVTLRCDPISSHATLYWYQQALGQGPEFLTYFNYEAQPDKSGLPSDRFSAERPEGSISTLTIQRTEQRDSAMYRCASSPSGGLNEKLFFGSGTQLSVL.

The rearrangement links TRBV28 to TRBJ2-7; the D gene is possibly TRBD1 (6 bases). Deletions cut 7 bases from V and 3 bases from J, with 10 bases between. The CDR3 has 12 amino acids. In germline, CDR1 is MDHEN, CDR2 SYDVKM. The CDR3 bases are TGTGCCAGCACCCTCAGGGGCTACGAGCAGTACTTC. It translates to CASTLRGYEQYF.

The chain combines TRBV7-2 with TRBJ2-3, with D possibly TRBD2 on 5 matching bases. Trimming cost V 8 bases and J 0 bases, with 12 bases left between them. This CDR3 region has 14 residues. Germline CDR1 is SGHTA and CDR2 is FQGNSA. DNA of the CDR3: TGTGCCAGCGCCGGCCGGGGTAGCACAGATACGCAGTATTTT. It specifies CASAGRGSTDTQYF.

The chain has TRBV6-5 and TRBJ2-5; TRBD1 might be the D (5 bases). The V end lost 2 bases, the J end lost 2 bases, and 12 bases lay between the germline ends. In germline, CDR1 is MNHEY, CDR2 SVGAGI. The CDR3 is 15 residues long. CDR3 region: CASSYGAESQETQYF. CDR3 bases: TGTGCCAGCAGTTACGGGGCTGAGTCACAAGAGACCCAGTACTTC.

The chain uses TRBV25-1 and TRBJ2-5; D gene ambiguous. Per germline, CDR1 MGHDK and CDR2 SYGVNS. The CDR3 length is 12 residues. Trimming took off 4 bases at V and 2 bases at J, with 5 bases between the two ends. The CDR3 spells CASSVAQETQYF. For the CDR3, the DNA is TGTGCCAGCAGTGTGGCACAAGAGACCCAGTACTTC.

This rearrangement joins TRBV10-1 to TRBJ1-1; TRBD1 might be the D (5 bases). This CDR3 is built from 11 residues. CDR1 WNHNN and CDR2 SYGVQD come from the germline V gene (reference sequence). V was pared by 3 bases and J by 7 bases, with 6 bases between. CDR3 in amino acids: CASSDGGEAFF. CDR3 DNA sequence: TGCGCCAGCAGTGACGGGGGTGAAGCTTTCTTT.

This chain joins TRBV5-5 and TRBJ1-2; the D gene is possibly TRBD1 (5 bases). V was shortened by 0 bases and J by 5 bases, with 11 bases between the two germline ends. Germline V gene lookup returns CDR1 SGHKS and CDR2 YYEKEE (reference sequence). CDR3 length: 14 amino acids. The CDR3 protein is CASSLAVTVYGYTF. Written as DNA, the CDR3 is TGTGCCAGCAGCTTGGCCGTGACAGTTTATGGCTACACCTTC.

This clone has just one count. The rearrangement joins TRBV25-1 to TRBJ1-1, with 8 bases lining up with TRBD1. CDR3 length: 14 amino acids. Germline-derived CDR1 and CDR2 are MGHDK and SYGVNS. V was clipped by 4 bases and J by 4 bases; unmatched bases: 5. In DNA form, the CDR3 reads TGTGCCAGCAGTGCTTACAGGGGGAGCACTGAAGCTTTCTTT. This translates into CASSAYRGSTEAFF. Combining the CDR3 with reference TRBV25-1 and TRBJ1-1 gives the whole variable domain EADIYQTPRYLVIGTGKKITLECSQTMGHDKMYWYQQDPGMELHLIHYSYGVNSTEKGDLSSESTVSRIRTEHFPLTLESARPSHTSQYLCASSAYRGSTEAFFGQGTRLTVV.

The CDR3: CSAPWGRGQYF. The CDR3, as DNA: TGCAGTGCACCTTGGGGCAGGGGGCAGTACTTC. The rearrangement links TRBV20-1 to TRBJ2-7; a possible D gene is TRBD1 (6 bases). Trimming removed 6 bases from V and 9 bases from J, with 15 bases in between. The CDR3 has 11 amino acids. The germline V gene has CDR1 DFQATT and CDR2 SNEGSKA (reference sequence).